Listed below are T cell receptor beta chains from one sample, sequenced in a study of shared clonotypes between healthy human individuals. TCRdb's copy holds only in-frame clones and misses some; the assay was immunoSEQ multiplex PCR. Of 330,000 or so clones listed, under 80% were seen once; the top ten hold around a tenth. Input material: memory CD4+ T cells sorted from blood. These receptors came from a man aged 25-45 years in good health. CDR3s include the opening cysteine and the closing phenylalanine or tryptophan. The D gene is left open where the match is weak. The listing skips clone size in some rows; elsewhere it reads once, few, many or a size class.

>TRBJ2-5|NA|NA|TRBV7-8
TGTGCCAGCAGCTTAGTTCAAGAGACCCAGTACTTC
CASSLVQETQYF
>TRBJ2-1|NA|NA|TRBV5-6
TGTGCCAGCAGCTTACAGACAGATTACAATGAGCAGTTCTTC
CASSLQTDYNEQFF
>TRBJ2-5|TRBD2|NA|TRBV14
TGTGCCAGCAGCCAAGATCGCCTAGCGGGAGGGAGTCTAGAGACCCAGTACTTC
CASSQDRLAGGSLETQYF
>TRBJ1-2|TRBD1|once|TRBV7-2
TGTGCCAGCAGCTTAGGGCAGGGGGCGTATGGCTACACCTTC
CASSLGQGAYGYTF
>TRBJ2-6|NA|NA|TRBV5-1
TGCGCCAGCAGCTTGGATGTTGGGGCCAACGTCCTGACTTTC
CASSLDVGANVLTF
>TRBJ2-1|TRBD2|NA|TRBV11-2
TGTGCCAGCAGTCTAGCGGGACTCAATGAGCAGTTCTTC
CASSLAGLNEQFF
>TRBJ2-4|NA|NA|TRBV11-2
TGTGCCAGCAGCTTCGGACACCTTACTTTAGCCAAAAACATTCAGTACTTC
CASSFGHLTLAKNIQYF
>TRBJ2-5|TRBD1|NA|TRBV15
TGTGCCACCAGCAGAGTCCCCCCCGGTGTGGCCGCGACAGGGGGGCAAGAGACCCAGTACTTC
CATSRVPPGVAATGGQETQYF
>TRBJ2-1|NA|few|TRBV28
TGTGCCAGCAGTGGGGACTCAACCTCGAACTACAATGAGCAGTTCTTC
CASSGDSTSNYNEQFF
>TRBJ2-7|NA|once|TRBV20-1
TGCAGTGGCCTGGATGACTACGAGCAGTACTTC
CSGLDDYEQYF
>TRBJ2-1|NA|few|TRBV6-5
TGTGCCAGCAGAAAACGGACCTCTAACAATGAGCAGTTCTTC
CASRKRTSNNEQFF
>TRBJ2-7|NA|NA|TRBV5-6
TGTGCCAGCAGCTTACCCGCCTCCTACGAGCAGTACTTC
CASSLPASYEQYF
>TRBJ2-7|NA|NA|TRBV18
TGTGCCAGCTCACCCCCGGGAAACTACGAGCAGTACTTC
CASSPPGNYEQYF
>TRBJ2-5|NA|NA|TRBV18
TGTGCCAGCTCACCAGCGCAGATGAGCCAAGAGACCCAGTACTTC
CASSPAQMSQETQYF
>TRBJ2-1|NA|NA|TRBV7-3
TGTGCCAGCAGCTACGGACCAGACAATGAGCAGTTCTTC
CASSYGPDNEQFF
>TRBJ1-2|TRBD1|NA|TRBV5-1
TGCGCCAGCAGCTTGGAGGGGGCGGACTATGGCTACACCTTC
CASSLEGADYGYTF
>TRBJ2-3|NA|NA|TRBV5-4
TGTGCCAGCAGCCGGGACCTAAGCACAGATACGCAGTATTTT
CASSRDLSTDTQYF